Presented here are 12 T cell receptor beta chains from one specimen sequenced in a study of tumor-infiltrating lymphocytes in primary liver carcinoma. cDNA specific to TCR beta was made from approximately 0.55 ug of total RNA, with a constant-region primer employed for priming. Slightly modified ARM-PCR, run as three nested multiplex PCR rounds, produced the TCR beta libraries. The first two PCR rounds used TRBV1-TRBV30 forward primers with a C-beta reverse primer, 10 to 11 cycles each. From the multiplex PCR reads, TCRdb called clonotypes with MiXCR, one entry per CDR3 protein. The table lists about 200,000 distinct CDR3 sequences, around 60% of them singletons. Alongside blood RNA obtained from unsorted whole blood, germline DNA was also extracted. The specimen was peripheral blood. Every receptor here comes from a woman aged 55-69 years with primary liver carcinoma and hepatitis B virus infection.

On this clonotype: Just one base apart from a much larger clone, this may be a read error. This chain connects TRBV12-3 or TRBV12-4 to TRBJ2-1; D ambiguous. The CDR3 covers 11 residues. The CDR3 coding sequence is TGTGCCAGCAGCCTTAAGGTTGAGCAGTTATTC. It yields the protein CASSLKVEQLF.

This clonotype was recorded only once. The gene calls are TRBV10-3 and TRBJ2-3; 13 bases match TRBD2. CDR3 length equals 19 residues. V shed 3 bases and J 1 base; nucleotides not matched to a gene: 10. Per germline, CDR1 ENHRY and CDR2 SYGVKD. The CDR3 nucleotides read TGTGCCATCAGTGAAATTGGACTAGCGGGAGTAAGTGGCACAGATACGCAGTATTTT. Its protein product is CAISEIGLAGVSGTDTQYF.

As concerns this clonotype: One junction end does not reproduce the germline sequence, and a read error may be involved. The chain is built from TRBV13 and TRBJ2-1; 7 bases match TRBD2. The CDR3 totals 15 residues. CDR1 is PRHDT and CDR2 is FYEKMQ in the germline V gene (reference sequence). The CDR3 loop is CASSLGGRIYNDQFF. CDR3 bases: TGTGCCAGCAGCTTAGGCGGGAGGATATATAATGACCAGTTCTTC.

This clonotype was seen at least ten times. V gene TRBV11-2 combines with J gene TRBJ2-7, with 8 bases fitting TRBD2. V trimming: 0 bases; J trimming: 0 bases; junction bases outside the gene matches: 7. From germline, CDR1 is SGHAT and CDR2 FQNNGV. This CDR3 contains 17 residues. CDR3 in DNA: TGTGCCAGCAGCTTAGATCGGGGGGGACGGTTCTCCTACGAGCAGTACTTC. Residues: CASSLDRGGRFSYEQYF.

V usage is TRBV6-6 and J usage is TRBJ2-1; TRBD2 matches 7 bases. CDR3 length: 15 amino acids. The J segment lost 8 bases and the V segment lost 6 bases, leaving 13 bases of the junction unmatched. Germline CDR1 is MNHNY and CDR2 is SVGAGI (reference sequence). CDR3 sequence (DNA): TGTGCCAGCAGCCGCCGAAGCGGGAACGACGATGAGCAGTTCTTC. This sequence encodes CASSRRSGNDDEQFF.

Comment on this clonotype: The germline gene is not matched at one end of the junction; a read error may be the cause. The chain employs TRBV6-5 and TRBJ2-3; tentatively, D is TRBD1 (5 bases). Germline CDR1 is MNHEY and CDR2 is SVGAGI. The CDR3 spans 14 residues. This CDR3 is CVSSYSQGGDTQYF. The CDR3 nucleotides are TGTGTCAGCAGTTACTCCCAGGGCGGAGATACGCAATATTTT.

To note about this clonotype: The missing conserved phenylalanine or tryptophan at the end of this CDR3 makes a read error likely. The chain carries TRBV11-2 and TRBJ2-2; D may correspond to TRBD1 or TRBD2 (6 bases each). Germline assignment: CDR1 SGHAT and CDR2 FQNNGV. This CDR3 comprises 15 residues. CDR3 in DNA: TGTGCCAGCAGCCGATCAGGGGTTAACACCGGGGGGCTGTTTCTT. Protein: CASSRSGVNTGGLFL.

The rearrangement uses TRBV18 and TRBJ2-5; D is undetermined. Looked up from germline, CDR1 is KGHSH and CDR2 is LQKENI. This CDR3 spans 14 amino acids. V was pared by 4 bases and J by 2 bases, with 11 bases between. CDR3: CASSLGHFQETQYF. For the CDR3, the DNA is TGTGCCAGCTCACTCGGGCACTTTCAAGAGACCCAGTACTTC. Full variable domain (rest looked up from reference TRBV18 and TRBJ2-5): NAGVMQNPRHLVRRRGQEARLRCSPMKGHSHVYWYRQLPEEGLKFMVYLQKENIIDESGMPKERFSAEFPKEGPSILRIQQVVRGDSAAYFCASSLGHFQETQYFGPGTRLLVL.

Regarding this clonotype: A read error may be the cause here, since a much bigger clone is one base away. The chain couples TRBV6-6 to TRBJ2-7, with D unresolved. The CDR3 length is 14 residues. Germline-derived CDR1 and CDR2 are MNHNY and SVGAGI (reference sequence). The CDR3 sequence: CANSYPDDAYEQYF. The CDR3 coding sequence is TGTGCCAACAGTTATCCCGATGATGCCTACGAGCAGTACTTC.

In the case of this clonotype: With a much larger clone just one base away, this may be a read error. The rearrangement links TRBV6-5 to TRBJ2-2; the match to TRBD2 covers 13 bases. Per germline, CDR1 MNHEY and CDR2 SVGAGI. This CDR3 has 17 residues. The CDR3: CASSHPGLAGVTGKLFF. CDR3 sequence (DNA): TGTGCCAGCAGTCACCCTGGACTAGCGGGGGTAACCGGGAAGCTGTTTTTT.

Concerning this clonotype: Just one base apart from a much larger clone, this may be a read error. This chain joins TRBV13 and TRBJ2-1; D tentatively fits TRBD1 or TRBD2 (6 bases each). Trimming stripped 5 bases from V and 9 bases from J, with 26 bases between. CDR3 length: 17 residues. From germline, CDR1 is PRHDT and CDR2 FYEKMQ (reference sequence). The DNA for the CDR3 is TGTGCCAGCAGCCGACCAGGCCTAGGGGGAGGCTCGGGTGAGCAGTTCTTC. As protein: CASSRPGLGGGSGEQFF.

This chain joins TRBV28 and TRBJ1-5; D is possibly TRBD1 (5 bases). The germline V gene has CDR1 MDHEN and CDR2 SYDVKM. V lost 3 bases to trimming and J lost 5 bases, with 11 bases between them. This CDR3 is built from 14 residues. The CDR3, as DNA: TGTGCCAGCAGTTTGATAGGGGCCGATCAGCCCCAGCATTTT. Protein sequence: CASSLIGADQPQHF. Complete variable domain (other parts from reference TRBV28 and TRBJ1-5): DVKVTQSSRYLVKRTGEKVFLECVQDMDHENMFWYRQDPGLGLRLIYFSYDVKMKEKGDIPEGYSVSREKKERFSLILESASTNQTSMYLCASSLIGADQPQHFGDGTRLSIL.